This T cell receptor beta chain was found in a study of blood T cell repertoires in COVID-19. For the study at large: PBMCs, B-cell-depleted T cells, or T cells were the source of the cDNA or gDNA that made up the material.

Allocation to cohorts depended on clinical history reported by the participants. Data came from immunoSEQ multiplex PCR; TCRdb stores just in-frame clones and leaves some out. The sample lists hundreds of thousands of clones; about 84% were seen once. The length of the CDR3 is 13 residues. Germline CDR1 and CDR2: SGHAT and FQNNGV. The V and J ends lost 5 bases and 9 bases, in that order; junction bases with no gene match: 9. This clone occurred a few times. The J gene is TRBJ2-7, the V gene TRBV11-2; 8 nucleotides align to TRBD1. The sample was PBMCs or T cells enriched from blood (not recorded which). The receptor comes from a woman in her thirties or forties with acute COVID-19. Written as DNA, the CDR3 is TGTGCCAGCAGCCCCGGACAGGGACGGAGGCAGTACTTC. Translating it yields CASSPGQGRRQYF.